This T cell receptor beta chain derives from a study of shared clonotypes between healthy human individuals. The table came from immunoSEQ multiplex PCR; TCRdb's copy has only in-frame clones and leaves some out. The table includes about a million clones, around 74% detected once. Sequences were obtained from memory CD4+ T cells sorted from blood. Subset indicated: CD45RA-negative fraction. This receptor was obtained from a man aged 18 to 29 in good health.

CDR3 coding DNA: TGTGCCAGCAGAGGACGAGGGGGTGGCTACACCTTC. Translating it yields CASRGRGGGYTF. The chain uses TRBV6-5 and TRBJ1-2; TRBD1 might be the D (6 bases). V lost 6 bases to trimming and J lost 7 bases, with 12 bases between them. Germline CDR1 and CDR2: MNHEY and SVGAGI. The CDR3 has 12 residues.